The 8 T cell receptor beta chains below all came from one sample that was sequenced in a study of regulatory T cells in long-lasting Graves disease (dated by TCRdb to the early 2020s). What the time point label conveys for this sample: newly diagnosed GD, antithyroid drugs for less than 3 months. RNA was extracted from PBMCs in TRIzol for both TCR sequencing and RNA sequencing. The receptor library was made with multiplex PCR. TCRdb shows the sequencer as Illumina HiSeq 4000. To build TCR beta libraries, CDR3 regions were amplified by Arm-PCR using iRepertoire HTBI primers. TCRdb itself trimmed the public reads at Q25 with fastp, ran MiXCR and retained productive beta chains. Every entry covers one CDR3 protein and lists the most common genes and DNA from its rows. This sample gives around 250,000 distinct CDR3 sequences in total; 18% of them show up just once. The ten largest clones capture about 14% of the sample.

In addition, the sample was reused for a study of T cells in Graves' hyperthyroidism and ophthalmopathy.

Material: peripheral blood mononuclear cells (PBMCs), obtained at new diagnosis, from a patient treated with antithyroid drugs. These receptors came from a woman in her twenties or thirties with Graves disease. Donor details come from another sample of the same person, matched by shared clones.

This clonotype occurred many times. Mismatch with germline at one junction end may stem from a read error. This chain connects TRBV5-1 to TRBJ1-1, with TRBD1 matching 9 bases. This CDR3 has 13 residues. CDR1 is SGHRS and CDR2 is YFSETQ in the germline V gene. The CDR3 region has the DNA TGTGCCAGCAGAGGGACAGGGAGTACTGAAGCTTTCTTT. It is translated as CASRGTGSTEAFF.

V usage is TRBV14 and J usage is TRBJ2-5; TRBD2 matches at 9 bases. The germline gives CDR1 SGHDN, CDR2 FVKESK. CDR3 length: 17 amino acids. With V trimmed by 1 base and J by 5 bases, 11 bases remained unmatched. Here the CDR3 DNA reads TGTGCCAGCAGCCAAGTCTTCTGGCGGGGGGGCCGGGAGACCCAGTACTTC. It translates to CASSQVFWRGGRETQYF.

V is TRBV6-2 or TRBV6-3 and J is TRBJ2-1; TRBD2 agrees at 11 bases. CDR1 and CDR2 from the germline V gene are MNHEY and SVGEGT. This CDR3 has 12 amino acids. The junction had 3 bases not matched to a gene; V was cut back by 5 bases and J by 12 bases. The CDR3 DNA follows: TGTGCCAGCAGTGAAACTAGCGGGGGGCAGTTCTTC. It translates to CASSETSGGQFF.

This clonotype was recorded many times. The CDR3 loop is CSCPLAGGDTQYF. In DNA, the CDR3 is TGCAGTTGCCCTTTGGCGGGGGGGGATACGCAGTATTTT. This chain connects TRBV20-1 to TRBJ2-3; 9 bases line up with TRBD2. CDR3 length equals 13 residues. Per the germline V gene, CDR1 is DFQATT and CDR2 is SNEGSKA (reference sequence). The V segment lost 8 bases and the J segment 6 bases; nucleotides outside the gene matches: 9.

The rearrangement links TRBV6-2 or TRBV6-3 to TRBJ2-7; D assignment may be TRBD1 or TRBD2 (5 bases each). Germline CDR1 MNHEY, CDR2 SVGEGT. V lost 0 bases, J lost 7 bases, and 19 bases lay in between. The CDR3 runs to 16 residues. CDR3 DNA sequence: TGTGCCAGCAGTTACTCTACCGGGGCCCTCCGTGATGAGCAGTACTTC. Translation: CASSYSTGALRDEQYF.

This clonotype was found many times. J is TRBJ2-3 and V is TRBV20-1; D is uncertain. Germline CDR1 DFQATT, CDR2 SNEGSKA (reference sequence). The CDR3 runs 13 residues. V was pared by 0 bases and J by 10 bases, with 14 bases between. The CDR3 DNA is TGCAGTGCTAGAGACCCCGGCAGTGCAGCGCAGTATTTT. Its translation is CSARDPGSAAQYF.

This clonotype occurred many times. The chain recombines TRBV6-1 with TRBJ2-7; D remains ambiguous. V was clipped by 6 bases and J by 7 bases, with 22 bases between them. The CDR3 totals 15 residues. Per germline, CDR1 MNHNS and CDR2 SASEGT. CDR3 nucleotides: TGTGCCAGCAGCTCCTCAGGAGTCTTATTTGAAGAGCAGTACTTC. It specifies CASSSSGVLFEEQYF.

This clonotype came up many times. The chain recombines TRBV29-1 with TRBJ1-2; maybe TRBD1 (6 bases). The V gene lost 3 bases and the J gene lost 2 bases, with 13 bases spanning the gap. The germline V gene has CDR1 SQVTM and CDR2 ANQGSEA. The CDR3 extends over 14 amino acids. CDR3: CSVEPTGGNYGYTF. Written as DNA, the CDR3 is TGCAGCGTTGAGCCGACAGGTGGGAACTATGGCTACACCTTC.